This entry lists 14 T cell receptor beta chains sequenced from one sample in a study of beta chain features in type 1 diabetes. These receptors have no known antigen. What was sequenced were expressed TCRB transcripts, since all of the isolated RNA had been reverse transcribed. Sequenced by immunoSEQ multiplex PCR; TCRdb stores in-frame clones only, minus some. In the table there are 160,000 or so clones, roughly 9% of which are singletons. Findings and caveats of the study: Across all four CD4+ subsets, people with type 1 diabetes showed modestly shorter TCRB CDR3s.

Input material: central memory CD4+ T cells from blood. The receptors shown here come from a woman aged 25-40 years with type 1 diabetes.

The chain's CDR3 is CASSGSSGEQYF. The CDR3 DNA is TGTGCCAGCAGTGGATCTAGCGGCGAGCAGTACTTC. The rearrangement links TRBV2 to TRBJ2-7, with 7 nucleotides matching TRBD2. V gave up 4 bases and J gave up 6 bases; unmatched junction bases: 3. Per germline, CDR1 SNHLY and CDR2 FYNNEI. The CDR3 covers 12 residues. The whole variable domain, filled in from reference TRBV2 and TRBJ2-7, reads EPEVTQTPSHQVTQMGQEVILRCVPISNHLYFYWYRQILGQKVEFLVSFYNNEISEKSEIFDDQFSVERPDGSNFTLKIRSTKLEDSAMYFCASSGSSGEQYFGPGTRLTVT.

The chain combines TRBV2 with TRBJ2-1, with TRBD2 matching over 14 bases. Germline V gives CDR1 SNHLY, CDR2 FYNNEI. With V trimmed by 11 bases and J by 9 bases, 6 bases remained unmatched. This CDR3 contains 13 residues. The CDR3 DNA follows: TGTGCCGGGGGACTAGCGGGAGATAGTGAGCAGTTCTTC. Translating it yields CAGGLAGDSEQFF.

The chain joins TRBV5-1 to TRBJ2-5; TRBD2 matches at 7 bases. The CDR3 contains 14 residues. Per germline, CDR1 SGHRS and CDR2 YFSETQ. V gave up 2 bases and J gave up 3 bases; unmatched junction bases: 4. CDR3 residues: CASSFTAGEETQYF. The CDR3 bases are TGCGCCAGCAGCTTCACTGCGGGAGAAGAGACCCAGTACTTC.

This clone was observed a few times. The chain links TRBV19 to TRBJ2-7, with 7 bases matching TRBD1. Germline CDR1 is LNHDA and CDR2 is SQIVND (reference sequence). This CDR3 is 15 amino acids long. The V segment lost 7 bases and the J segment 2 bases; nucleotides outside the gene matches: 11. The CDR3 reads CASNNPGTVPYEQYF. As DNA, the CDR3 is TGTGCCAGTAATAATCCCGGGACAGTCCCCTACGAGCAGTACTTC.

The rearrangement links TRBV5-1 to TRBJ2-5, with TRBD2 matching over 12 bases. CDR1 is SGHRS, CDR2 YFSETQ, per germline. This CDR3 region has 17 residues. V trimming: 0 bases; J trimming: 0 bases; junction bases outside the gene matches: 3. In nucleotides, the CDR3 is TGCGCCAGCAGCTTGGGTCTAGCGGGAGGGTACCAAGAGACCCAGTACTTC. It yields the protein CASSLGLAGGYQETQYF. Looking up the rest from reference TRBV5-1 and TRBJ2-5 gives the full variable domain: KAGVTQTPRYLIKTRGQQVTLSCSPISGHRSVSWYQQTPGQGLQFLFEYFSETQRNKGNFPGRFSGRQFSNSRSEMNVSTLELGDSALYLCASSLGLAGGYQETQYFGPGTRLLVL.

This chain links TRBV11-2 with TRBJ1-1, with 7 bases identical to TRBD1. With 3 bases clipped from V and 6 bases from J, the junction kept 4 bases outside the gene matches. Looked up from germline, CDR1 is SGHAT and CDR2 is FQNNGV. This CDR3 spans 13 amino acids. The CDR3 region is CASSLTGFPEAFF. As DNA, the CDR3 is TGTGCCAGCAGCTTGACAGGGTTCCCTGAAGCTTTCTTT.

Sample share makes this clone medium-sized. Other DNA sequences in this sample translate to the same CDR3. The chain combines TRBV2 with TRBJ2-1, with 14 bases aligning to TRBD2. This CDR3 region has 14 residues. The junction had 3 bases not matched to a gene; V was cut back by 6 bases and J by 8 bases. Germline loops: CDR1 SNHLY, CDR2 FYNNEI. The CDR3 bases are TGTGCCAGCAGGGGACTAGCGGGAGTCGATGAGCAGTTCTTC. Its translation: CASRGLAGVDEQFF. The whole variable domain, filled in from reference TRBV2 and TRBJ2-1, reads EPEVTQTPSHQVTQMGQEVILRCVPISNHLYFYWYRQILGQKVEFLVSFYNNEISEKSEIFDDQFSVERPDGSNFTLKIRSTKLEDSAMYFCASRGLAGVDEQFFGPGTRLTVL.

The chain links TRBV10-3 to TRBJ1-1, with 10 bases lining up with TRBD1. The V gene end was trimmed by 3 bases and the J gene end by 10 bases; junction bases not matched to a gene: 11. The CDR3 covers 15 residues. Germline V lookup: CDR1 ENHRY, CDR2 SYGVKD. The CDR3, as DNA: TGTGCCATCAGTGAACGTAAGGACAGGGGGTTTCGAGCTTTCTTT. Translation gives CAISERKDRGFRAFF.

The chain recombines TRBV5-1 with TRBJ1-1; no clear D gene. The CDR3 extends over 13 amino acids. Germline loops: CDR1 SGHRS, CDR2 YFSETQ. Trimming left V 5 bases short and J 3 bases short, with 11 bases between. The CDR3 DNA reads TGCGCCAGCAGGGAGGCCGATGACACTGAAGCTTTCTTT. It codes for CASREADDTEAFF.

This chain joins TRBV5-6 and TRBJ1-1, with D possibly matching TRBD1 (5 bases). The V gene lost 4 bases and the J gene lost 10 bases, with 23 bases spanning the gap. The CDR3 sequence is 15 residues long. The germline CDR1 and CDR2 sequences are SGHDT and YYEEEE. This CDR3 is CASSLVTLRGPGAFF. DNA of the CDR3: TGTGCCAGCAGCCTCGTGACTTTAAGGGGCCCAGGAGCTTTCTTT.

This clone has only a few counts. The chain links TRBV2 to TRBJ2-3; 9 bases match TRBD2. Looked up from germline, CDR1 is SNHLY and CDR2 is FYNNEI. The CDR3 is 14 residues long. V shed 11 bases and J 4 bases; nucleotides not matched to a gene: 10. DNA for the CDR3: TGTGCCTCTGAAGCTAGCGGGATGGCAGATACGCAGTATTTT. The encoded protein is CASEASGMADTQYF.

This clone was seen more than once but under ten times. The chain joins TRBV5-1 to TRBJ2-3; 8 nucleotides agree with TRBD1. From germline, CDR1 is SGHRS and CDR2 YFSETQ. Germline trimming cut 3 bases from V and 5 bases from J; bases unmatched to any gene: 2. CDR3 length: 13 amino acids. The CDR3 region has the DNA TGCGCCAGCAGCTATACAGGGGGAGATACGCAGTATTTT. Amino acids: CASSYTGGDTQYF.

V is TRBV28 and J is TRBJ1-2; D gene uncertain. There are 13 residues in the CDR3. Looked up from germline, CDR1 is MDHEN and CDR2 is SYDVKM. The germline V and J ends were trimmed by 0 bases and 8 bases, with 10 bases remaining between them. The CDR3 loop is CASSLWGSGGYTF. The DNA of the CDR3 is TGTGCCAGCAGTTTATGGGGCTCTGGGGGCTACACCTTC.

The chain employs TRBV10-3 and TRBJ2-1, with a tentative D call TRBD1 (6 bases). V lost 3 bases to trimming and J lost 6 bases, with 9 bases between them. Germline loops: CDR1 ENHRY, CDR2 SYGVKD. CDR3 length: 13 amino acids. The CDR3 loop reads CAISESQGNEQFF. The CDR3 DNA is TGTGCCATCAGTGAATCACAGGGCAATGAGCAGTTCTTC.